The 22 T cell receptor beta chains presented below share a single source sample, sequenced in a study of blood T cell repertoires in COVID-19. Sequenced by immunoSEQ multiplex PCR; TCRdb stores in-frame clones only, minus some. The sample carries about 83,000 clones, more than 75% recorded once. Sample: peripheral blood. These receptors originate from an elderly man with active or convalescent COVID-19.

The chain employs TRBV7-9 and TRBJ2-1, with D possibly matching TRBD2 (6 bases). Between the trimmed V and J ends, which lost 5 bases and 0 bases, there was a span of 11 bases. The CDR3 has 15 amino acids. Germline CDR1 reads SEHNR; CDR2 reads FQNEAQ (reference sequence). The chain's CDR3 is CASSGGLSSYNEQFF. DNA of the CDR3: TGTGCCAGCAGCGGAGGGCTTAGCTCCTACAATGAGCAGTTCTTC. Complete variable domain (other parts from reference TRBV7-9 and TRBJ2-1): DTGVSQNPRHKITKRGQNVTFRCDPISEHNRLYWYRQTLGQGPEFLTYFQNEAQLEKSRLLSDRFSAERPKGSFSTLEIQRTEQGDSAMYLCASSGGLSSYNEQFFGPGTRLTVL.

A single count supports this clone. The chain recombines TRBV6-5 with TRBJ2-3; 7 bases agree with TRBD1. The CDR3 consists of 13 residues. Germline assignment: CDR1 MNHEY and CDR2 SVGAGI. V lost 5 bases and J lost 3; bases outside the gene matches: 2. CDR3 in DNA: TGTGCCAGCAGTCGACAGGGTACAGATACGCAGTATTTT. Its protein product is CASSRQGTDTQYF.

J is TRBJ2-5 and V is TRBV7-3; TRBD1 is a possible D gene (5 bases). The ends were cut back, 5 bases at V and 4 bases at J, with 11 bases in the middle. Looked up from germline, CDR1 is SGHTA and CDR2 is FQGTGA. The CDR3 runs 13 residues. The CDR3: CASSQGGIETQYF. The CDR3 DNA is TGTGCCAGCAGCCAGGGCGGCATAGAGACCCAGTACTTC.

The chain couples TRBV6-5 to TRBJ2-7, with 7 bases identical to TRBD1. Germline V CDR1 and CDR2: MNHEY, SVGAGI. Trimming cost V 5 bases and J 5 bases; bases outside gene matches: 9. The CDR3 runs 14 residues. CDR3: CASSPRQGLDEQYV. CDR3 DNA sequence: TGTGCCAGCAGTCCGAGACAGGGCTTGGACGAGCAGTACGTC.

The V gene is TRBV2, the J gene TRBJ1-6; D is perhaps TRBD1 (5 bases). Germline V gives CDR1 SNHLY, CDR2 FYNNEI. This CDR3 is 13 amino acids long. Trimming left V 6 bases short and J 9 bases short, with 12 bases between. This CDR3 is CASRQGAPSPLHF. The CDR3 nucleotides read TGTGCCAGCAGACAAGGGGCACCTTCACCCCTCCACTTT. Using reference TRBV2 and TRBJ1-6 for the parts outside the CDR3, the full variable domain is EPEVTQTPSHQVTQMGQEVILRCVPISNHLYFYWYRQILGQKVEFLVSFYNNEISEKSEIFDDQFSVERPDGSNFTLKIRSTKLEDSAMYFCASRQGAPSPLHFGNGTRLTVT.

The chain links TRBV18 to TRBJ1-1, with D possibly TRBD1 on 6 matching bases. This CDR3 has 13 amino acids. The germline CDR1 and CDR2 sequences are KGHSH and LQKENI. V was clipped by 3 bases and J by 4 bases, with 9 bases between them. The CDR3 DNA reads as TGTGCCAGCTCACCCAGGGGCGGCACTGAAGCTTTCTTT. Its translation is CASSPRGGTEAFF.

The genes are TRBV19 and TRBJ2-3; D is perhaps TRBD2 (5 bases). Deletions cut 3 bases from V and 3 bases from J, with 10 bases between. The CDR3 covers 14 residues. Germline CDR1 and CDR2: LNHDA and SQIVND (reference sequence). The CDR3 loop is CASSIGGGTDTQYF. The CDR3 coding sequence is TGTGCCAGTAGTATCGGAGGTGGAACAGATACGCAGTATTTT.

The chain recombines TRBV29-1 with TRBJ2-2; possible D gene TRBD1, 5 bases. V gave up 4 bases and J gave up 6 bases, with 12 bases separating them. The V gene's germline CDR1 is SQVTM and CDR2 ANQGSEA. The length of the CDR3 is 13 residues. CDR3 DNA sequence: TGCAGCGTTGGCCCAGGGCTTCCCGGGGAGCTGTTTTTT. It codes for CSVGPGLPGELFF.

The rearrangement uses TRBV12-3 or TRBV12-4 and TRBJ1-2; D remains ambiguous. V lost 6 bases and J 4 bases, leaving 9 bases between the germline ends. The length of the CDR3 is 12 residues. In DNA, the CDR3 is TGTGCCAGCAGCCTAAGTACCTATGGCTACACCTTC. Translating gives CASSLSTYGYTF.

Here the CDR3 DNA reads TGTGCCACGACAAGCGGTTCCTACAATGAGCAGTTCTTC. Its translation is CATTSGSYNEQFF. This rearrangement joins TRBV19 to TRBJ2-1, with TRBD2 as a possible D gene (5 bases). CDR3 length: 13 residues. Germline V gene sequence: CDR1 LNHDA, CDR2 SQIVND (reference sequence). The germline V and J ends were trimmed by 10 bases and 1 base, with 11 bases remaining between them.

The chain employs TRBV18 and TRBJ2-5, with 12 bases lining up with TRBD1. V lost 6 bases, J lost 5 bases, and 7 bases stayed unmatched. The CDR3 consists of 15 residues. Germline loops: CDR1 KGHSH, CDR2 LQKENI. The CDR3 sequence is CASSLGQGALETQYF. The CDR3 DNA follows: TGTGCCAGCTCCCTGGGACAGGGGGCCCTTGAGACCCAGTACTTC.

This sequence joins TRBV11-2 and TRBJ1-1, with D perhaps matching TRBD1 (5 bases). The germline V and J ends were trimmed by 5 bases and 5 bases, with 18 bases remaining between them. The CDR3 has 15 residues. CDR1 and CDR2 from the germline V gene are SGHAT and FQNNGV. The CDR3 DNA sequence: TGTGCCAGCAGCCTTGGCGGCGGGGGGTTAACTGAAGCTTTCTTT. Translation: CASSLGGGGLTEAFF.

This chain joins TRBV4-2 and TRBJ2-3; D may be TRBD2 (6 bases). Per germline, CDR1 LGHNA and CDR2 YNFKEQ. The CDR3 covers 17 residues. Trimming took off 4 bases at V and 2 bases at J, with 19 bases between the two ends. CDR3 DNA sequence: TGTGCCAGCAGCCCCAGATTTTTAGCGGTTAACACAGATACGCAGTATTTT. Protein: CASSPRFLAVNTDTQYF.

The chain employs TRBV4-1 and TRBJ2-5; D possibly corresponds to TRBD2 (5 bases). V lost 0 bases and J lost 2, with 13 bases in between. CDR1 is MGHRA and CDR2 is YSYEKL in the germline V gene. The CDR3 sequence is 16 residues long. The CDR3 loop is CASSQEGSGLQETQYF. For the CDR3, the DNA is TGCGCCAGCAGCCAAGAAGGATCGGGATTACAAGAGACCCAGTACTTC.

This sequence joins TRBV7-3 and TRBJ2-3; 14 bases match TRBD2. CDR3 length equals 18 residues. Germline CDR1 SGHTA, CDR2 FQGTGA. With V trimmed by 5 bases and J by 7 bases, 14 bases remained unmatched. CDR3 sequence (DNA): TGTGCCAGCAGCCCCACCGGGACTAGCGGGGGCCTAACGTATACGCAGTATTTT. This translates into CASSPTGTSGGLTYTQYF.

The genes are TRBV6-6 and TRBJ1-3; D not certain. The length of the CDR3 is 10 residues. CDR1 and CDR2 from the germline V gene are MNHNY and SVGAGI (reference sequence). V was pared by 10 bases and J by 4 bases, with 5 bases between. Written as DNA, the CDR3 is TGTGCCACCGCGGGAAACACCATATATTTT. It yields the protein CATAGNTIYF.

This chain joins TRBV3-1 (or the pseudogene TRBV3-2) and TRBJ2-5, with 7 bases matching TRBD1. V shed 0 bases, J shed 5 bases, and the junction held 3 bases outside the gene matches. This CDR3 comprises 14 residues. Germline V gives CDR1 LGHDT, CDR2 YNNKEL (reference sequence). The CDR3 region is CASSQDRGFETQYF. The CDR3 DNA follows: TGTGCCAGCAGCCAAGACAGGGGGTTCGAGACCCAGTACTTC.

V usage is TRBV5-1 and J usage is TRBJ2-3, with 7 positions matching TRBD1. The CDR3 totals 13 residues. Germline trimming cut 9 bases from V and 2 bases from J; bases unmatched to any gene: 6. The V gene's germline CDR1 is SGHRS and CDR2 YFSETQ. The CDR3: CATRQGNTDTQYF. DNA for the CDR3: TGCGCCACCCGACAGGGAAACACAGATACGCAGTATTTT.

The chain links TRBV7-2 to TRBJ2-3; the match to TRBD2 covers 8 bases. The CDR3 runs to 14 residues. With 5 bases clipped from V and 3 bases from J, the junction kept 4 bases outside the gene matches. Germline V gene sequence: CDR1 SGHTA, CDR2 FQGNSA. The CDR3 loop reads CASSPGGGTDTQYF. For the CDR3, the DNA is TGTGCCAGCAGCCCCGGGGGGGGAACAGATACGCAGTATTTT.

This chain connects TRBV29-1 to TRBJ1-6, with 8 bases matching TRBD1. The germline V gene encodes CDR1 SQVTM and CDR2 ANQGSEA. Trimming at V came to 5 bases and at J to 10 bases, leaving 10 bases not matched to a gene. The CDR3 runs to 14 residues. The CDR3 loop is CSVSIGQGASPLHF. In DNA, the CDR3 is TGCAGCGTTTCAATAGGACAGGGCGCCTCACCCCTCCACTTT.

The chain employs TRBV3-1 (or the pseudogene TRBV3-2) and TRBJ2-5; D possibly corresponds to TRBD2 (5 bases). V was trimmed by 6 bases and J by 3 bases, leaving 11 bases between them. The CDR3 covers 13 residues. In germline, CDR1 is LGHDT, CDR2 YNNKEL (reference sequence). The CDR3 nucleotides read TGTGCCAGCAGACTGACTACGAAAGAGACCCAGTACTTC. This encodes CASRLTTKETQYF.

This chain joins TRBV7-9 and TRBJ2-3; 10 positions match TRBD2. The V segment lost 5 bases and the J segment 5 bases; nucleotides outside the gene matches: 10. This CDR3 region has 16 residues. Germline CDR1 reads SEHNR; CDR2 reads FQNEAQ (reference sequence). CDR3 protein: CASSPRTSGRGDTQYF. CDR3 DNA sequence: TGTGCCAGCAGCCCCCGGACTAGCGGCCGGGGAGATACGCAGTATTTT.